This T cell receptor (beta chain) was identified in a study of tumor-infiltrating lymphocytes in primary liver carcinoma. As for the study in general: Tumors were staged T1-T3 N0M0 and measured about 4.2 to 10 cm across. General study points: In tumor-adjacent and tumor-blood pairs, overlap was lower than in tumor region pairs.

Regarding this clonotype: The target antigen is unknown.

Germline V lookup: CDR1 MNHEY, CDR2 SVGAGI. With V trimmed by 4 bases and J by 7 bases, 6 bases remained unmatched. This CDR3 has 15 residues. Co-extraction yielded RNA and DNA from around 20-30 mg of unsorted bulk tissue. The patients, who had chronic HBV infection, were treatment-naive (untreated). TCR beta cDNA was made from roughly 450 ng total RNA with a constant-region primer. A slightly modified ARM-PCR protocol with three nested multiplex PCR rounds produced these TCR beta libraries. The two initial PCR rounds, about 9 cycles each, used TRBV1-TRBV30 forward and C-beta reverse primers. MiXCR, run by TCRdb on the multiplex PCR reads, gives a single entry per CDR3 protein. The data contain approximately 80,000 distinct CDR3 sequences, around 66% of them seen just once; the ten biggest clones take up more than 25%.

The chain links TRBV6-5 to TRBJ2-1, with 11 bases fitting TRBD1. The receptor comes from a man aged 35 to 55 with primary liver carcinoma and hepatitis B virus infection. The sequenced sample was tumor-adjacent normal liver tissue. The chain's CDR3 is CASSCGQGALNEQFF. In nucleotides, the CDR3 is TGTGCCAGCAGTTGCGGACAGGGGGCATTGAATGAGCAGTTCTTC.